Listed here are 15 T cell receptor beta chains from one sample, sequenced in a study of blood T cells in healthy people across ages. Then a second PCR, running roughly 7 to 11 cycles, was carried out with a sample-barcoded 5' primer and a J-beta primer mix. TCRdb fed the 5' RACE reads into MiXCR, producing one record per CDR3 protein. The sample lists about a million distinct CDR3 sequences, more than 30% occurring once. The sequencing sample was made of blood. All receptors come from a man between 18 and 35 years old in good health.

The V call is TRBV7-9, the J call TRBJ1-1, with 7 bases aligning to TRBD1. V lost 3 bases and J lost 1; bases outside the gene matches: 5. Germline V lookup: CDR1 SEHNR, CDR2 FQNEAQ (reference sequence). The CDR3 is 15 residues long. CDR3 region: CASSFTTGANTEAFF. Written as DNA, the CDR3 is TGTGCCAGCAGCTTTACCACAGGGGCGAACACTGAAGCTTTCTTT.

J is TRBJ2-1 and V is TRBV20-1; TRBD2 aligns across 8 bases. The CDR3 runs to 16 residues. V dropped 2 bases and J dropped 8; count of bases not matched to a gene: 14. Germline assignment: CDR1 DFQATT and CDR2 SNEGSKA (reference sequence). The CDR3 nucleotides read TGCAGTGCTAGAACGCCTCAGCGGGGGTTACTCGATGAGCAGTTCTTC. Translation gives CSARTPQRGLLDEQFF.

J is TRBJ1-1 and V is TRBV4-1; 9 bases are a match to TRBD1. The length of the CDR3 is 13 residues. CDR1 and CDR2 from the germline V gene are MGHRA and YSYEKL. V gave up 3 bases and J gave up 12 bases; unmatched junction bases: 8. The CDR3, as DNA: TGCGCCAGCAGCCAGGGATTGGGACAGGGCTCTTTCTTT. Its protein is CASSQGLGQGSFF.

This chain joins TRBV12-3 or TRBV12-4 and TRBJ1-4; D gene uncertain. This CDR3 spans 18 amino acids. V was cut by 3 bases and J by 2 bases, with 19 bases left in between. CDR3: CASSFVAGSGLTNEKLFF. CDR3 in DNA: TGTGCCAGCAGTTTCGTCGCGGGCTCTGGGTTGACTAATGAAAAACTGTTTTTT.

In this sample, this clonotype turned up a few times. In DNA form, the CDR3 reads TGTGCCAGCAGTGCAGTATCGGGCACAGATACGCAGTATTTT. Residues: CASSAVSGTDTQYF. The rearrangement links TRBV2 to TRBJ2-3, with D unresolved. The CDR3 sequence is 14 residues long. V was clipped by 4 bases and J by 1 base, with 9 bases between them. Germline V gene data show CDR1 as SNHLY and CDR2 as FYNNEI.

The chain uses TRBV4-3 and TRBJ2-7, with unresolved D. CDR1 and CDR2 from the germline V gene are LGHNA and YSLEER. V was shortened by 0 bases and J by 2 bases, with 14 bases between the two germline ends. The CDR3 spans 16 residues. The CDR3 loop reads CASSQDRVSPPYEQYF. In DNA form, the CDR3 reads TGCGCCAGCAGCCAAGATCGAGTGTCACCCCCCTACGAGCAGTACTTC.

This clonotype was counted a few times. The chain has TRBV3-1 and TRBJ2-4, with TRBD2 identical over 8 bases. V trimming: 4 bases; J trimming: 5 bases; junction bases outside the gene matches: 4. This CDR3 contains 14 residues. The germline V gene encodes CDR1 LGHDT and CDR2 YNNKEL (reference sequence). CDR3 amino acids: CASSLRGGENIQYF. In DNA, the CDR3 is TGTGCCAGCAGCCTCCGGGGGGGGGAAAACATTCAGTACTTC.

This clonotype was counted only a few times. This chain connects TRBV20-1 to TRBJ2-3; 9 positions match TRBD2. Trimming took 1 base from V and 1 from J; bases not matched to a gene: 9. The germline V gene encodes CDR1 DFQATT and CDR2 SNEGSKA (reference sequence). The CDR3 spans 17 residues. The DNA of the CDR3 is TGCAGTGCTAGAGCTCCTGGGGCTAGCGGGGGCACAGATACGCAGTATTTT. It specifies CSARAPGASGGTDTQYF.

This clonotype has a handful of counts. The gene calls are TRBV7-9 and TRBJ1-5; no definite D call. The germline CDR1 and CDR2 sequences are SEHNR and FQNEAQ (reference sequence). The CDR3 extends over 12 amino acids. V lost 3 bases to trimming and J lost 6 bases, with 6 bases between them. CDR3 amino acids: CASSFDSQPQHF. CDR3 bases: TGTGCCAGCAGCTTCGATTCTCAGCCCCAGCATTTT.

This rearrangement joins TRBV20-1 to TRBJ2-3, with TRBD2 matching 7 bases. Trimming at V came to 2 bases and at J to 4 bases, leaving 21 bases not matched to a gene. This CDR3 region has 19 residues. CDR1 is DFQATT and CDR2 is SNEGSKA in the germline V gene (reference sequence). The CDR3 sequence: CSARSGSQLALKRADTQYF. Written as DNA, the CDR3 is TGCAGTGCTAGATCCGGGTCCCAACTAGCGCTCAAACGGGCAGATACGCAGTATTTT.

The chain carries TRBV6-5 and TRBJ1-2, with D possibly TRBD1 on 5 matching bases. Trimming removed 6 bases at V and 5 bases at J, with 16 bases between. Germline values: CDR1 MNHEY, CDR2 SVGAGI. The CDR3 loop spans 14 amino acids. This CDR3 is CASRYGTREYGYTF. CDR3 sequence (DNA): TGTGCCAGCAGGTACGGGACTCGAGAATATGGCTACACCTTC.

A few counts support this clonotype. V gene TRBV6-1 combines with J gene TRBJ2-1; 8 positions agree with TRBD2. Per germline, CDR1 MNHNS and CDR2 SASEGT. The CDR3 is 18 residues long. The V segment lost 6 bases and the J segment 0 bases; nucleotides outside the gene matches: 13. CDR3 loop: CASSPRSERGSSYNEQFF. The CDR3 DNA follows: TGTGCCAGCAGCCCCCGGAGTGAGCGGGGGAGCTCCTACAATGAGCAGTTCTTC.

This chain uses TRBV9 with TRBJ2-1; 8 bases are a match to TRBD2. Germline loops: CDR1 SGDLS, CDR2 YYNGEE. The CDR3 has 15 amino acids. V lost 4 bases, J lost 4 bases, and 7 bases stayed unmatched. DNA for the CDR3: TGTGCCAGCAGCATTTTAGCGGGGAAATACAATGAGCAGTTCTTC. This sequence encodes CASSILAGKYNEQFF.

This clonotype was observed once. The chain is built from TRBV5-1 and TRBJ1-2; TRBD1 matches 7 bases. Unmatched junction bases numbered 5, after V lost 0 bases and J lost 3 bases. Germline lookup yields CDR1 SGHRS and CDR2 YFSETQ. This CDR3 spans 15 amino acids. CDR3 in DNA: TGCGCCAGCAGCTTGGAGCCGGGACAGTACTATGGCTACACCTTC. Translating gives CASSLEPGQYYGYTF.

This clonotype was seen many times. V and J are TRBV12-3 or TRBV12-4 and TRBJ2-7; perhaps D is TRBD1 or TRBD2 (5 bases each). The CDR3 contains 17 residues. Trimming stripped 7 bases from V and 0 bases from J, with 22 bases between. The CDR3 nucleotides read TGTGCCAGCACGAAAACATCCGGGACGACGAGCTCCTACGAGCAGTACTTC. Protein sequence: CASTKTSGTTSSYEQYF.